This record covers a single TCR beta chain. The data were obtained in a study of blood T cell repertoires in COVID-19. Study context: Acute-phase and convalescent COVID-19 samples originated in the United States, Italy and Spain. Nucleic acid was either cDNA or gDNA, and it came from T cells, B-cell-depleted T cells, or PBMCs.

Seattle-derived patients entered the study during active infection and were followed longitudinally. Authors' data handling: Quantification of nucleated cells was approximated via reference gene primer amplification. The assay was immunoSEQ multiplex PCR, and TCRdb's table has in-frame clones only and misses some. The V and J calls and clone size are taken from that table; D and trimming were inferred from the DNA. The sample has around 190,000 clones, over 80% seen once. Trimming took 4 bases from V and 6 from J; bases not matched to a gene: 9. CDR3 size: 17 residues. CDR1 is KGHDR and CDR2 is SFDVKD in the germline V gene.

This chain uses TRBV24-1 with TRBJ2-3; 13 bases are a match to TRBD2. The clonotype comes from a woman in her 70s with COVID-19, enrolled during active disease. The sample comprised peripheral blood. The CDR3 loop is CATSDQTTSGRTDTQYF. As DNA, the CDR3 is TGTGCCACCAGTGACCAGACGACTAGCGGGAGGACGGATACGCAGTATTTT.